These 5 T cell receptor beta chains originate from one sample sequenced in a study of T cells in localized non-small cell lung cancer. The repertoire was sequenced with immunoSEQ multiplex PCR; TCRdb's copy has only in-frame clones and lacks some. Of around 35,000 clones listed, 93% are singletons. The sample was peripheral blood, taken before any cancer treatment. Receptor source: a female donor older than 55 with stage I lung adenocarcinoma.

The rearrangement links TRBV19 to TRBJ1-6; D possibly corresponds to TRBD1 (5 bases). Germline CDR1 reads LNHDA; CDR2 reads SQIVND (reference sequence). V lost 7 bases to trimming and J lost 7 bases, with 17 bases between them. This CDR3 has 15 amino acids. CDR3 coding DNA: TGTGCCAGTACCAGAGTAGGGGTGGGGAATTCACCCCTCCACTTT. It translates to CASTRVGVGNSPLHF.

This chain uses TRBV15 with TRBJ1-5, with D hard to call. The CDR3 loop spans 15 amino acids. Germline CDR1 is LNHNV and CDR2 is YYDKDF (reference sequence). The germline V and J ends were trimmed by 0 bases and 7 bases, with 13 bases remaining between them. This CDR3 is CATSRDMGFDQPQHF. CDR3 DNA: TGTGCCACCAGCAGAGATATGGGGTTCGACCAGCCCCAGCATTTT.

The genes are TRBV10-1 and TRBJ2-7; TRBD1 agrees at 10 bases. Germline CDR1 WNHNN, CDR2 SYGVQD (reference sequence). CDR3 length equals 17 residues. Germline trimming cut 4 bases from V and 4 bases from J; bases unmatched to any gene: 13. The CDR3: CASSGVPGTGEPYEQYV. CDR3 nucleotides: TGCGCCAGCAGTGGGGTTCCCGGGACAGGGGAACCATACGAGCAGTACGTC.

The V and J genes are TRBV4-3 and TRBJ1-5; D not certain. Germline V gives CDR1 LGHNA, CDR2 YSLEER. This CDR3 contains 16 residues. Between the trimmed V and J ends, which lost 0 bases and 0 bases, there was a span of 9 bases. The CDR3 DNA reads as TGCGCCAGCAGCCAAGATTTAAGTTATAGCAATCAGCCCCAGCATTTT. It specifies CASSQDLSYSNQPQHF.

The chain recombines TRBV11-2 with TRBJ1-4; D ambiguous. From germline, CDR1 is SGHAT and CDR2 FQNNGV. The length of the CDR3 is 15 residues. V lost 0 bases and J lost 0, with 5 bases in between. This CDR3 is CASSLDGATNEKLFF. Here the CDR3 DNA reads TGTGCCAGCAGCTTAGATGGAGCAACTAATGAAAAACTGTTTTTT.